This T cell receptor (beta chain) was identified in a study of CD8 T cells in Susac syndrome. The multiple sclerosis controls were treatment-naive patients with relapsing-remitting disease that was stable or active. This CDR3 comprises 14 residues. Trimming left V 4 bases short and J 7 bases short, with 17 bases between. CDR1 and CDR2 from the germline V gene are WSHSY and SAAADI. It was with random hexamers that about 0.45 to 1 ug RNA was reverse transcribed. TCRdb re-derived calls from the immunoSEQ multiplex PCR reads in MiXCR, one entry per CDR3 protein. The table shows a few hundred thousand distinct CDR3 sequences, with about 92% occurring only once.

The sequence derives from a human donor with multiple sclerosis. Sequencing used CD4+ T cells from PBMCs. The rearrangement links TRBV10-2 to TRBJ2-7; D may match TRBD1 or TRBD2 (5 bases each). In DNA, the CDR3 is TGCGCCAGCAGTGCCTACGGCCAGAGGGGAGAGCAGTACTTC. Amino acid sequence: CASSAYGQRGEQYF.